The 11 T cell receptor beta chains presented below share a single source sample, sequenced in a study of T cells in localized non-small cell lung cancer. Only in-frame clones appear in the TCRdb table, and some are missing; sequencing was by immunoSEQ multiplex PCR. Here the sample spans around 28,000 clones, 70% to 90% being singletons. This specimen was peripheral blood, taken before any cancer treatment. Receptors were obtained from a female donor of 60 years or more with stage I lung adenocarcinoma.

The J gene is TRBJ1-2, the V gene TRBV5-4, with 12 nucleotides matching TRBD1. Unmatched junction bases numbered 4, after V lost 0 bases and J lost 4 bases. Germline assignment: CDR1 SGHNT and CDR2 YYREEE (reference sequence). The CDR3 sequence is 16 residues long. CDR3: CASSLGGTGGRYGYTF. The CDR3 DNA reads TGTGCCAGCAGCTTGGGGGGGACAGGGGGCCGCTATGGCTACACCTTC. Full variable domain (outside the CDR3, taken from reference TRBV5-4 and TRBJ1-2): ETGVTQSPTHLIKTRGQQVTLRCSSQSGHNTVSWYQQALGQGPQFIFQYYREEENGRGNFPPRFSGLQFPNYSSELNVNALELDDSALYLCASSLGGTGGRYGYTFGSGTRLTVV.

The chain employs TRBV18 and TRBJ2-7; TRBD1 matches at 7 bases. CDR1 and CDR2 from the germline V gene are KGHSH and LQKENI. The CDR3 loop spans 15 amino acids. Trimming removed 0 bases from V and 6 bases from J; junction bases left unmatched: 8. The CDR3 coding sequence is TGTGCCAGCTCACCACCGGGGAAGGGGGCGGGCGAGCAGTACTTC. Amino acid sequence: CASSPPGKGAGEQYF. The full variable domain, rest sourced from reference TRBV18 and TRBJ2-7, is NAGVMQNPRHLVRRRGQEARLRCSPMKGHSHVYWYRQLPEEGLKFMVYLQKENIIDESGMPKERFSAEFPKEGPSILRIQQVVRGDSAAYFCASSPPGKGAGEQYFGPGTRLTVT.

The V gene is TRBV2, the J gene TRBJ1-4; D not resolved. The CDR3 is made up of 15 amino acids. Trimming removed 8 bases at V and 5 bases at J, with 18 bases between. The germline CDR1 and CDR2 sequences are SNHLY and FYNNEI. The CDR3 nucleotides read TGTGCCAGCTCCCGCGAGGGCAGTCCAAATGAAAAACTGTTTTTT. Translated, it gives CASSREGSPNEKLFF.

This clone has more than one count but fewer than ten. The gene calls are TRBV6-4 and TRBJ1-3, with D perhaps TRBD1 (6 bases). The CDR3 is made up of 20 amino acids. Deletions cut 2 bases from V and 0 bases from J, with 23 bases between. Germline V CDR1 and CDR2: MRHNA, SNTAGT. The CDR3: CASSDPCGRSGVSSGNTIYF. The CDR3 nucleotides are TGTGCCAGCAGTGACCCCTGCGGGAGGTCAGGGGTCAGCTCTGGAAACACCATATATTTT.

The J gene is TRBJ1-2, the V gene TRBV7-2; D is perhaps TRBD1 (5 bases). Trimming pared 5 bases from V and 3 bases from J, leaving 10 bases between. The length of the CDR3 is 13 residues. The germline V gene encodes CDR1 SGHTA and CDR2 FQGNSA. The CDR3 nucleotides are TGTGCCAGCAGCCAGGGCAGGGACTATGGCTACACCTTC. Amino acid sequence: CASSQGRDYGYTF.

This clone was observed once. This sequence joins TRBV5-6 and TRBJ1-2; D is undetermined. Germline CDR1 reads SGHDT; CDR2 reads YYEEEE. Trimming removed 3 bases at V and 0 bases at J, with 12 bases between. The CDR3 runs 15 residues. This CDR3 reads CASSSGRLTNYGYTF. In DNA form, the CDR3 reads TGTGCCAGCAGCTCGGGCCGCCTTACTAACTATGGCTACACCTTC.

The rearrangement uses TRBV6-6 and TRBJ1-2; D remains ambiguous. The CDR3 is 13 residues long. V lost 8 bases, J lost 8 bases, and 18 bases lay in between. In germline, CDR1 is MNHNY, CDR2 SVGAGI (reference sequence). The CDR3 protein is CASQFGRTTGYTF. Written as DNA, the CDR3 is TGTGCCAGCCAATTCGGACGGACTACCGGCTACACCTTC.

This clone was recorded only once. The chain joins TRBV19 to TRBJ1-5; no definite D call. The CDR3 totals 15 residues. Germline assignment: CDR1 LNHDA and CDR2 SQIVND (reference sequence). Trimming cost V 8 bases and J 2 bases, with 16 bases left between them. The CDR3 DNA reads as TGTGCCAGTTCCAACCAGGATACGGGCAATCAGCCCCAGCATTTT. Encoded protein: CASSNQDTGNQPQHF.

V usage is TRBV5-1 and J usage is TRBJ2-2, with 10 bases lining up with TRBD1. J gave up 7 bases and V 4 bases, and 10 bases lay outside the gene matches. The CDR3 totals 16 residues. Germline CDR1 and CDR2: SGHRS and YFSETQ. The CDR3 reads CASSIFSTGGDGELFF. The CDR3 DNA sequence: TGCGCCAGCAGCATTTTCTCGACAGGGGGCGACGGGGAGCTGTTTTTT.

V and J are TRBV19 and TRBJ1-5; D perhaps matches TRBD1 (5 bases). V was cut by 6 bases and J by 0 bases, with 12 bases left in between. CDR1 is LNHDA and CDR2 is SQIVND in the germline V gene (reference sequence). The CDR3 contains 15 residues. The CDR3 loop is CASSGRVGSNQPQHF. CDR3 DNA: TGTGCCAGTAGCGGCAGGGTAGGTAGCAATCAGCCCCAGCATTTT.

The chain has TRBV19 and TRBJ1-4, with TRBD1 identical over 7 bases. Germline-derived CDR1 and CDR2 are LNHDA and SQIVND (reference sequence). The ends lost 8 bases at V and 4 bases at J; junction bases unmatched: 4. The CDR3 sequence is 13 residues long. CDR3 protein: CASARGHNEKLFF. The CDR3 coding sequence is TGTGCCAGTGCGAGGGGGCATAATGAAAAACTGTTTTTT. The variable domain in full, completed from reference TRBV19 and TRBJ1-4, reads DGGITQSPKYLFRKEGQNVTLSCEQNLNHDAMYWYRQDPGQGLRLIYYSQIVNDFQKGDIAEGYSVSREKKESFPLTVTSAQKNPTAFYLCASARGHNEKLFFGSGTQLSVL.